This is a list of T cell receptor beta chains from one sample in a study of cytomegalovirus exposure and HLA in healthy donors. Some clones are missing from TCRdb's copy, which holds only in-frame ones; the method was immunoSEQ multiplex PCR. Of about 120,000 clones in the sample, about 61% were seen once. The sample comprised PBMCs. The receptors originated from a woman in her twenties or thirties in good health and CMV-seronegative. CDR3s include the opening cysteine and the closing phenylalanine or tryptophan. The D gene is left open where the match is weak. The size field is filled for only some rows; it gives once, few, many or a size class.

TRBJ2-7 TRBV5-1 . TRBD1 14 CASSLQQGVYEQYF TGCGCCAGCAGCCTTCAACAGGGGGTATACGAGCAGTACTTC
TRBJ2-3 TRBV6-5 . TRBD1 16 CASSYGQGPSTDTQYF TGTGCCAGCAGTTACGGACAGGGTCCTAGCACAGATACGCAGTATTTT
TRBJ1-2 TRBV6-5 . . 15 CASSYSELANYGYTF TGTGCCAGCAGTTACTCGGAGTTAGCTAACTATGGCTACACCTTC
TRBJ2-1 TRBV25-1 few . 12 CASSGPGNEQFF TGTGCCAGCAGTGGACCAGGGAATGAGCAGTTCTTC
TRBJ1-4 TRBV6-1 few . 12 CASRPAQGKLFF TGTGCCAGCCGCCCAGCACAGGGAAAACTGTTTTTT
TRBJ2-1 TRBV5-4 . . 16 CASSSRSQGSYNEQFF TGTGCCAGCAGCTCTCGATCCCAGGGCTCCTACAATGAGCAGTTCTTC
TRBJ1-2 TRBV7-9 once . 14 CASSLRQGLEGYTF TGTGCCAGCAGCTTACGCCAGGGGCTGGAGGGCTACACCTTC
TRBJ2-7 TRBV28 . TRBD2 15 CASSLGTSASYEQYF TGTGCCAGCAGTTTAGGGACTAGCGCCTCCTACGAGCAGTACTTC
TRBJ2-3 TRBV10-3 . TRBD1 16 CAISEGVQGAKGTQYF TGTGCCATCAGTGAAGGAGTTCAGGGGGCGAAGGGTACGCAGTATTTT
TRBJ2-3 TRBV5-1 . TRBD2 15 CASSLRREGTDTQYF TGCGCCAGCAGCTTGCGGCGGGAGGGGACAGATACGCAGTATTTT
TRBJ1-1 TRBV19 . . 14 CASSAGRRNTEAFF TGTGCCAGTAGTGCCGGCCGGAGGAACACTGAAGCTTTCTTT
TRBJ2-1 TRBV5-8 few TRBD1 15 CASSAQGANYNEQFF TGTGCCAGCAGCGCCCAGGGGGCAAATTACAATGAGCAGTTCTTC
TRBJ1-5 TRBV7-2 . TRBD1 16 CASSLATDRANQPQHF TGTGCCAGCAGCTTAGCAACGGACAGGGCCAATCAGCCCCAGCATTTT
TRBJ2-1 TRBV10-3 . . 16 CAISESEGPIYNEQFF TGTGCCATCAGTGAGTCGGAGGGCCCGATATACAATGAGCAGTTCTTC
TRBJ2-7 TRBV5-1 . . 15 CASSPGSGLAYEQYF TGCGCCAGCAGCCCGGGTTCGGGTTTAGCCTACGAGCAGTACTTC
TRBJ2-3 TRBV28 . . 16 CASNLGRGHLTDTQYF TGTGCCAGCAACCTGGGTCGGGGACACCTCACAGATACGCAGTATTTT
TRBJ2-2 TRBV7-3 . TRBD1 16 CASSPQGGRITGELFF TGTGCCAGCAGCCCACAGGGGGGTCGTATAACCGGGGAGCTGTTTTTT
TRBJ2-1 TRBV7-7 . . 13 CASSLASYNEQFF TGTGCTAGCAGCTTAGCTAGCTACAATGAGCAGTTCTTC
TRBJ1-6 TRBV5-1 . . 15 CASSAMTMTNSPLHF TGCGCCAGCAGCGCTATGACGATGACAAATTCACCCCTCCACTTT
TRBJ2-7 TRBV30 . TRBD2 17 CAWRGLAGGLGHYEQYF TGTGCCTGGAGAGGACTAGCGGGAGGTTTGGGGCACTACGAGCAGTACTTC
TRBJ2-7 TRBV27 . TRBD1 14 CASREGDRGGEQYF TGTGCCAGCCGCGAAGGGGACAGGGGTGGCGAGCAGTACTTC
TRBJ1-1 TRBV6-5 . . 14 CASSYQTGNTEAFF TGTGCCAGCAGTTACCAAACAGGGAACACTGAAGCTTTCTTT
TRBJ1-4 TRBV7-2 . . 14 CASSLIGPNEKLFF TGTGCCAGCAGCTTAATTGGCCCTAATGAAAAACTGTTTTTT
TRBJ2-7 TRBV30 . . 13 CAWKLARSYEQYF TGTGCCTGGAAGCTAGCGCGATCCTACGAGCAGTACTTC
TRBJ1-1 TRBV28 . . 14 CASSFAADGTEAFF TGTGCCAGCAGTTTTGCGGCCGACGGGACTGAAGCTTTCTTT
TRBJ2-1 TRBV6-1 . . 15 CASRWTEDSYNEQFF TGTGCCAGCAGATGGACAGAAGACTCCTACAATGAGCAGTTCTTC
TRBJ2-5 TRBV4-1 few . 14 CASSQVEGAGTQYF TGCGCCAGCAGCCAAGTGGAGGGGGCGGGGACCCAGTACTTC
TRBJ1-1 TRBV18 . . 13 CASSPGGSAEAFF TGTGCCAGCTCACCAGGGGGCTCCGCTGAAGCTTTCTTT
TRBJ1-1 TRBV27 few . 13 CASSLAGRTEAFF TGTGCCAGCAGTTTGGCAGGGAGGACTGAAGCTTTCTTT
TRBJ2-5 TRBV7-9 . TRBD2 17 CASSPVAGGPAGETQYF TGTGCCAGCAGCCCAGTAGCGGGAGGGCCGGCGGGCGAGACCCAGTACTTC
TRBJ1-6 TRBV5-4 . . 15 CASSSDTGANSPLHF TGTGCCAGCAGCTCGGACACTGGGGCCAATTCACCCCTCCACTTT
TRBJ2-6 TRBV5-4 few . 16 CASSLETRPGANVLTF TGTGCCAGCAGCTTGGAGACTAGACCTGGGGCCAACGTCCTGACTTTC
TRBJ2-1 TRBV30 . . 15 CAWSSPILEGSEQFF TGTGCCTGGAGCTCTCCTATCCTGGAGGGGAGTGAGCAGTTCTTC
TRBJ1-4 TRBV10-3 . . 13 CAIRGSISEKLFF TGTGCCATCAGGGGCAGTATCTCTGAAAAACTGTTTTTT
TRBJ1-6 TRBV5-1 . . 15 CASSLAAGGNSPLHF TGCGCCAGCAGCTTGGCGGCAGGAGGAAATTCACCCCTCCACTTT
TRBJ2-3 TRBV4-3 few TRBD1 16 CASSQGGTGYTDTQYF TGCGCCAGCAGCCAAGGAGGGACAGGGTACACAGATACGCAGTATTTT
TRBJ2-2 TRBV6-1 . TRBD1 19 CASSERDRALFPNTGELFF TGTGCCAGCAGTGAAAGGGACAGGGCCCTATTTCCTAACACCGGGGAGCTGTTTTTT
TRBJ2-3 TRBV5-6 . TRBD2 15 CASSLGVAGADTQYF TGTGCCAGCAGCTTGGGGGTAGCGGGAGCAGATACGCAGTATTTT
TRBJ1-4 TRBV5-6 . TRBD1 16 CASNPRGDRVNEKLFF TGTGCCAGCAACCCGAGAGGGGACAGGGTTAATGAAAAACTGTTTTTT
TRBJ2-7 TRBV7-2 . . 11 CASTSSYEQYF TGTGCCAGCACTTCCTCCTACGAGCAGTACTTC
TRBJ1-1 TRBV7-3 . . 13 CASSYHRNTEAFF TGTGCCAGCAGCTACCACAGGAACACTGAAGCTTTCTTT
TRBJ2-7 TRBV18 . TRBD1 15 CASSPNRDSAYEQYF TGTGCCAGCTCACCGAACCGGGACAGCGCCTACGAGCAGTACTTC
TRBJ2-1 TRBV28 . TRBD1 15 CASTTGQGAGNEQFF TGTGCCAGCACCACCGGACAGGGGGCAGGTAATGAGCAGTTCTTC
TRBJ2-7 TRBV19 once TRBD1 18 CASSIAGGYPADYYEQYF TGTGCCAGTAGTATCGCAGGGGGCTATCCCGCCGATTACTACGAGCAGTACTTC
TRBJ2-1 TRBV7-9 . TRBD2 15 CASSFIAGGPDEQFF TGTGCCAGCAGTTTCATAGCGGGAGGGCCTGATGAGCAGTTCTTC
TRBJ2-1 TRBV7-8 . . 16 CASRPRAAPGLNEQFF TGTGCCAGCCGACCCCGGGCGGCCCCGGGATTGAATGAGCAGTTCTTC
TRBJ1-4 TRBV28 . . 13 CASSLRLDEKLFF TGTGCCAGCAGTTTAAGACTAGACGAAAAACTGTTTTTT
TRBJ2-7 TRBV19 . TRBD1 13 CASSTTGGWEQYF TGTGCCAGTAGTACGACAGGGGGCTGGGAGCAGTACTTC
TRBJ2-7 TRBV9 . TRBD2 16 CASSVGSSGSSYEQYF TGTGCCAGCAGCGTAGGTTCTAGCGGAAGCTCCTACGAGCAGTACTTC
TRBJ2-7 TRBV6-4 . TRBD2 18 CASSVRTSSGIKAYEQYF TGTGCCAGCAGTGTCCGAACCTCTAGCGGGATAAAGGCGTACGAGCAGTACTTC
TRBJ1-5 TRBV7-2 . . 13 CASCTDSNQPQHF TGTGCCAGCTGTACAGATAGCAATCAGCCCCAGCATTTT
TRBJ2-7 TRBV5-4 few TRBD1 13 CASKTGGSNAQYF TGTGCCAGCAAAACAGGGGGCTCCAACGCGCAGTACTTC
TRBJ1-2 TRBV5-6 . TRBD1 15 CASSLSDRGLYGYTF TGTGCCAGCAGCTTGAGTGACAGGGGGCTCTATGGCTACACCTTC
TRBJ2-4 TRBV5-6 . TRBD1 17 CASSSEDRGFTKNIQYF TGTGCCAGCAGCTCTGAAGACAGGGGATTTACCAAAAACATTCAGTACTTC
TRBJ2-7 TRBV10-3 . TRBD2 16 CAISEPSAGGEKEQYF TGTGCCATCAGTGAGCCCTCGGCGGGAGGGGAGAAAGAGCAGTACTTC
TRBJ2-7 TRBV5-4 few . 14 CASSFYGTSYEQYF TGTGCCAGCAGCTTCTATGGGACATCCTACGAGCAGTACTTC
TRBJ2-4 TRBV19 few . 15 CASSIGQAYKNIQYF TGTGCCAGTAGTATAGGACAGGCCTACAAAAACATTCAGTACTTC
TRBJ2-2 TRBV5-1 . TRBD2 15 CASRSGTTYTGELFF TGCGCCAGCAGATCCGGGACTACCTACACCGGGGAGCTGTTTTTT
TRBJ2-7 TRBV7-2 . . 14 CASSLVGRVDEQYF TGTGCCAGCAGCTTAGTAGGCAGGGTGGATGAGCAGTACTTC